The 11 T cell receptor beta chains below were found in one sample sequenced in a study of beta chain features in type 1 diabetes. The investigators reverse transcribed all of the isolated RNA, so they sequenced expressed TCRB transcripts. Sequenced by immunoSEQ multiplex PCR; TCRdb stores in-frame clones only, minus some. The sample has about 410,000 clones; around 14% are singletons. Sequenced input: naive CD4+ T cells from blood. These receptors were obtained from a man aged 25-45 years in good health.

CDR3 protein: CASSLELPVEQFF. CDR3 DNA: TGTGCCAGCAGCTTAGAACTACCCGTGGAGCAGTTCTTC. The V and J genes are TRBV11-2 and TRBJ2-1; D is unclear. Germline values: CDR1 SGHAT, CDR2 FQNNGV. CDR3 length: 13 amino acids. Trimming stripped 0 bases from V and 10 bases from J, with 10 bases between.

This clone was observed a handful of times. The chain employs TRBV7-2 and TRBJ2-6; D ambiguous. Germline CDR1 reads SGHTA; CDR2 reads FQGNSA. Deletions cut 5 bases from V and 0 bases from J, with 5 bases between. This CDR3 has 14 residues. CDR3 region: CASSQSSGANVLTF. The CDR3 nucleotides read TGTGCCAGCAGCCAGAGCTCTGGGGCCAACGTCCTGACTTTC.

This clone appeared a few times. Possible read error: a much larger clone is one base away. The sample contains more than one DNA sequence encoding this CDR3. The chain uses TRBV5-4 and TRBJ2-5; D remains unclear. The CDR3 consists of 11 residues. The ends were cut back, 4 bases at V and 1 base at J, with 2 bases in the middle. Germline V lookup: CDR1 SGHNT, CDR2 YYREEE (reference sequence). The CDR3 loop is CASSTQETQYF. The CDR3 DNA sequence: TGTGCCAGCAGCACCCAAGAGACCCAGTACTTC.

This clone has more than one count but fewer than ten. The chain links TRBV9 to TRBJ1-2; D perhaps matches TRBD1 (6 bases). Germline V gene lookup returns CDR1 SGDLS and CDR2 YYNGEE. Trimming removed 4 bases at V and 6 bases at J, with 16 bases between. CDR3 size: 14 residues. The DNA for the CDR3 is TGTGCCAGCAGCCCCGGTCCAGGGGCACATGGCTACACCTTC. Amino acid sequence: CASSPGPGAHGYTF.

This clone appeared a few times. The V and J genes are TRBV10-3 and TRBJ2-7; D is undetermined. Germline V gene data show CDR1 as ENHRY and CDR2 as SYGVKD. The germline V and J ends were trimmed by 4 bases and 0 bases, with 10 bases remaining between them. This CDR3 contains 14 residues. The chain's CDR3 is CAISAGRNSYEQYF. The CDR3 region has the DNA TGTGCCATCAGTGCCGGGCGCAACTCCTACGAGCAGTACTTC.

The chain has TRBV11-2 and TRBJ2-7; D tentatively fits TRBD1 or TRBD2 (5 bases each). Trimming cost V 0 bases and J 6 bases, with 9 bases left between them. The CDR3 covers 13 residues. The germline V gene encodes CDR1 SGHAT and CDR2 FQNNGV. In DNA, the CDR3 is TGTGCCAGCAGCTTAGATCAGGGAGCCGAGCAGTACGTC. As protein: CASSLDQGAEQYV.

The chain combines TRBV5-1 with TRBJ1-2, with 9 nucleotides matching TRBD1. CDR3 size: 15 residues. CDR1 and CDR2 (germline): SGHRS, YFSETQ. V lost 2 bases and J lost 2; bases outside the gene matches: 4. As DNA, the CDR3 is TGCGCCAGCAGCTTCTCCGGACAGGGGAACTATGGCTACACCTTC. Protein sequence: CASSFSGQGNYGYTF.

The DNA for the CDR3 is TGTGCCAGCAGTGGGGGAACGCATACGCAGTATTTT. This sequence encodes CASSGGTHTQYF. V and J are TRBV6-5 and TRBJ2-3; D is possibly TRBD1 or TRBD2 (5 bases each). Looked up from germline, CDR1 is MNHEY and CDR2 is SVGAGI. The CDR3 is 12 residues long. The ends were cut back, 5 bases at V and 7 bases at J, with 10 bases in the middle.

The chain recombines TRBV7-9 with TRBJ2-7; possibly TRBD1 for D (6 bases). Per germline, CDR1 SEHNR and CDR2 FQNEAQ (reference sequence). The CDR3 length is 13 residues. The germline V and J ends were trimmed by 2 bases and 5 bases, with 10 bases remaining between them. The CDR3 region has the DNA TGTGCCAGCAGCTTAACAGGGACACACGAGCAGTACTTC. Translating gives CASSLTGTHEQYF.

The gene calls are TRBV18 and TRBJ1-2; no firm D call. The ends were cut back, 5 bases at V and 5 bases at J, with 18 bases in the middle. Germline V gene sequence: CDR1 KGHSH, CDR2 LQKENI. The CDR3 sequence is 15 residues long. Here the CDR3 DNA reads TGTGCCAGCTCAGAGAGAGAGGGCTCCTTGTATGGCTACACCTTC. The encoded protein is CASSEREGSLYGYTF.

V gene TRBV10-3 combines with J gene TRBJ2-1, with 10 nucleotides matching TRBD2. Germline trimming cut 3 bases from V and 6 bases from J; bases unmatched to any gene: 5. The CDR3 spans 15 residues. Germline CDR1 reads ENHRY; CDR2 reads SYGVKD. The DNA of the CDR3 is TGTGCCATCAGTGACGGGACTAGCGCAATCAATGAGCAGTTCTTC. Protein sequence: CAISDGTSAINEQFF.